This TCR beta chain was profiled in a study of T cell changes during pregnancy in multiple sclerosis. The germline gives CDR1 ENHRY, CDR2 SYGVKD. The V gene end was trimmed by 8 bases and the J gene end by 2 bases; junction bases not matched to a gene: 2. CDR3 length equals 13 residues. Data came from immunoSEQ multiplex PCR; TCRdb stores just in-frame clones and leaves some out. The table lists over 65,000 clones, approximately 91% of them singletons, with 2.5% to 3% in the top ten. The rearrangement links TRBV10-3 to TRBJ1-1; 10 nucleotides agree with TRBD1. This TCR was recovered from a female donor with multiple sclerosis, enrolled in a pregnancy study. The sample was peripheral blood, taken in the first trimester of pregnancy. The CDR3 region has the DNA TGTGCCATCGGGACAGGGGCTAACACTGAAGCTTTCTTT. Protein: CAIGTGANTEAFF.